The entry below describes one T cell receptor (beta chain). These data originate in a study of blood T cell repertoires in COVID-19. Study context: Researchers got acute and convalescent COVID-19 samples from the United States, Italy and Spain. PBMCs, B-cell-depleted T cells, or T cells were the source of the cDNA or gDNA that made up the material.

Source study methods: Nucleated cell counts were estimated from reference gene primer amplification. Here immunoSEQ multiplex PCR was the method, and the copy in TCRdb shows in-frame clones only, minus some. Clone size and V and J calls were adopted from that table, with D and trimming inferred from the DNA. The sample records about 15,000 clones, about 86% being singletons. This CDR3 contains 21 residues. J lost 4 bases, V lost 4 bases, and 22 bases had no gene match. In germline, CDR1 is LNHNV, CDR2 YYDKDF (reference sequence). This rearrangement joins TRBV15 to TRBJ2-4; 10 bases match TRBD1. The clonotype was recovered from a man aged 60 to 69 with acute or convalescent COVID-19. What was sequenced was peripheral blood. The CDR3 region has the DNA TGTGCCACCAGCACCCGCGGGACAGGGGCGATGGTTGGGGGAACGAAAAACATTCAGTACTTC. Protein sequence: CATSTRGTGAMVGGTKNIQYF.